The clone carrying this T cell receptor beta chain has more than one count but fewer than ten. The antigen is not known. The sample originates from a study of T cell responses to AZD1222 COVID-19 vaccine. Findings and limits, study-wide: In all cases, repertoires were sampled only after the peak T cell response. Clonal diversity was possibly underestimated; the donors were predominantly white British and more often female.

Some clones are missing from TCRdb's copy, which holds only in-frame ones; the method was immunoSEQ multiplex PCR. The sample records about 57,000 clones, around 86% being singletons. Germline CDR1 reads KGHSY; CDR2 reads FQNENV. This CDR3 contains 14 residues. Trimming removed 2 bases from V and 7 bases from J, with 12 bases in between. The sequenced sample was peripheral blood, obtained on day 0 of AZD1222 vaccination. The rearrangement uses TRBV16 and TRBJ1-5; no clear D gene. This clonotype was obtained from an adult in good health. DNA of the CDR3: TGTGCCAGCAGCCAACCTGGTAGAGGGCAGCCCCAGCATTTT. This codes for CASSQPGRGQPQHF.